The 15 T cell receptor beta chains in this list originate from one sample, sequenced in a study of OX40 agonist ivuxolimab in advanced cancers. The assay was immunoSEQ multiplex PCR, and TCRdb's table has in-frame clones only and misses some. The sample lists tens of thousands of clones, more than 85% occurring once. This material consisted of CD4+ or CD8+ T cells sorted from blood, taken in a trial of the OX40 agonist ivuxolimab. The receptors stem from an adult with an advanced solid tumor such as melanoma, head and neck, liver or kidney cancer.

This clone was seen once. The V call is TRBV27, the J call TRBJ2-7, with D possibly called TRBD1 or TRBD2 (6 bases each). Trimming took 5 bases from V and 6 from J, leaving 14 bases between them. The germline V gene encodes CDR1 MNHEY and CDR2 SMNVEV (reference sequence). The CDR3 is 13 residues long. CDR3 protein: CASSPLGGLEQYF. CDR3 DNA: TGTGCCAGCAGTCCCCTTGGGGGGCTCGAGCAGTACTTC.

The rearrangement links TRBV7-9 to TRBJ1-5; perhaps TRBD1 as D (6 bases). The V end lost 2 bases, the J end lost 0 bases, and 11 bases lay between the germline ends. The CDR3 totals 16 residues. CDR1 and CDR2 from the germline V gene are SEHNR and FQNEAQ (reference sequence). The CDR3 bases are TGTGCCAGCAGCTTATGGCCGGACAGTAGCAATCAGCCCCAGCATTTT. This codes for CASSLWPDSSNQPQHF.

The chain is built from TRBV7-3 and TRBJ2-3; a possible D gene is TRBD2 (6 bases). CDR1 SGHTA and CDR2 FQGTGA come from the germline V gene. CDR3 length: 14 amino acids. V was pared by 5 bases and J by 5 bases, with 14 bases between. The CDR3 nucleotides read TGTGCCAGCAGCCCCTCTCCGGGACTAGATACGCAGTATTTT. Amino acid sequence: CASSPSPGLDTQYF. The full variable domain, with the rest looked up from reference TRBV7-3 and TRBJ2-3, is GAGVSQTPSNKVTEKGKYVELRCDPISGHTALYWYRQSLGQGPEFLIYFQGTGAADDSGLPNDRFFAVRPEGSVSTLKIQRTERGDSAVYLCASSPSPGLDTQYFGPGTRLTVL.

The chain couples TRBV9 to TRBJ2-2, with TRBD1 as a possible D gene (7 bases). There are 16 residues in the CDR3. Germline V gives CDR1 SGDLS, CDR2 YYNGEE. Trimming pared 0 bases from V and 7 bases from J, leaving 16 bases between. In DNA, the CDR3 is TGTGCCAGCAGCGTAGAGGGATCAGGGGGACTCGGGGAGCTGTTTTTT. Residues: CASSVEGSGGLGELFF.

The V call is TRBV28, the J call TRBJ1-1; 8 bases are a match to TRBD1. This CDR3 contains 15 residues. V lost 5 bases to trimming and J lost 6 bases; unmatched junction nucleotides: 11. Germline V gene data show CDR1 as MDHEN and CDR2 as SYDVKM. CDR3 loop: CASSILDRGGAEAFF. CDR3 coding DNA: TGTGCCAGCAGTATCCTCGACAGGGGCGGGGCTGAAGCTTTCTTT.

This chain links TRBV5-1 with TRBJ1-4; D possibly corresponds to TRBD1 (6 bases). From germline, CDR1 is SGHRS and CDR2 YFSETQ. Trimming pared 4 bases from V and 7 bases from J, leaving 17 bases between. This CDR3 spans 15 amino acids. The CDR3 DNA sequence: TGCGCCAGCAGCCCGAGGGGGGGTTTGGTTGAAAAACTGTTTTTT. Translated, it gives CASSPRGGLVEKLFF.

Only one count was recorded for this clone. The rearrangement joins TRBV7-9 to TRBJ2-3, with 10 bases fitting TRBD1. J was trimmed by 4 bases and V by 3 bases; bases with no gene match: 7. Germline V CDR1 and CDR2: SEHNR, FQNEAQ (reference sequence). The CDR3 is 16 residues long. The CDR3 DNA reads TGTGCCAGCAGCTTCCTCCCGGGACAGGGGCCAGATACGCAGTATTTT. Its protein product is CASSFLPGQGPDTQYF.

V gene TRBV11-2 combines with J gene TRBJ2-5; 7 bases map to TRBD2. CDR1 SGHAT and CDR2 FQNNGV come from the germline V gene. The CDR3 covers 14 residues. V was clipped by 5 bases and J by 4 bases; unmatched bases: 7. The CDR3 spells CASSPSPGGETQYF. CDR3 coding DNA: TGTGCCAGCAGCCCATCCCCGGGGGGAGAGACCCAGTACTTC.

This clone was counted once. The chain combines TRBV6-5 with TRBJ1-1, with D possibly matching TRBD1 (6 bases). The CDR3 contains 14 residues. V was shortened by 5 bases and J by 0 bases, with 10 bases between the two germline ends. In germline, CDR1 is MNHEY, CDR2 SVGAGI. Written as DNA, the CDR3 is TGTGCCAGCAGTACTACAGGGTTGAACACTGAAGCTTTCTTT. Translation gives CASSTTGLNTEAFF.

The CDR3: CASIERQADYEQYF. The CDR3 nucleotides read TGTGCCAGCATCGAGAGGCAGGCCGACTACGAGCAGTACTTC. This chain joins TRBV6-1 and TRBJ2-7; D ambiguous. Germline assignment: CDR1 MNHNS and CDR2 SASEGT. Trimming removed 7 bases from V and 3 bases from J, with 16 bases in between. The CDR3 loop spans 14 amino acids.

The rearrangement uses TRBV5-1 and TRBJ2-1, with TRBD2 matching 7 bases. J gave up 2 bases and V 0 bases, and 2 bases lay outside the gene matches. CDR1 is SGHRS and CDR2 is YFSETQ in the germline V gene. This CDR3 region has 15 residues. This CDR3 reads CASSLGDYPYNEQFF. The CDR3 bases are TGCGCCAGCAGCTTGGGGGACTATCCCTACAATGAGCAGTTCTTC. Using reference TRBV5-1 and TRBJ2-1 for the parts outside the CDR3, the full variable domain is KAGVTQTPRYLIKTRGQQVTLSCSPISGHRSVSWYQQTPGQGLQFLFEYFSETQRNKGNFPGRFSGRQFSNSRSEMNVSTLELGDSALYLCASSLGDYPYNEQFFGPGTRLTVL.

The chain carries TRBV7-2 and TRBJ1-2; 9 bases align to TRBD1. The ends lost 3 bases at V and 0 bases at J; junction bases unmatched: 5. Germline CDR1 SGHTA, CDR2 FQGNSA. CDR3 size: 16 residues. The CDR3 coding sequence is TGTGCCAGCAGCTTGGGGACAGGGTGGGCTAACTATGGCTACACCTTC. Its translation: CASSLGTGWANYGYTF.

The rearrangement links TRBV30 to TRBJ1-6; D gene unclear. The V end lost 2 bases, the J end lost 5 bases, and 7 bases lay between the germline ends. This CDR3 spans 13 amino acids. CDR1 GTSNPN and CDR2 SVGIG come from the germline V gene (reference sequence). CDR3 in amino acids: CAWSPWDNSPLHF. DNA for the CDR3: TGTGCCTGGAGTCCATGGGATAATTCACCCCTCCACTTT. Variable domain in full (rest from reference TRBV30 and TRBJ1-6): SQTIHQWPATLVQPVGSPLSLECTVEGTSNPNLYWYRQAAGRGLQLLFYSVGIGQISSEVPQNLSASRPQDRQFILSSKKLLLSDSGFYLCAWSPWDNSPLHFGNGTRLTVT.

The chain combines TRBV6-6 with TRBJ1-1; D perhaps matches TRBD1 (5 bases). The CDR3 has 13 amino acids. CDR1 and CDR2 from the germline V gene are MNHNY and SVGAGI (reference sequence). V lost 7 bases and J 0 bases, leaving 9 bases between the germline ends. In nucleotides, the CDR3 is TGTGCCAGCACGACAGCTCTGAACACTGAAGCTTTCTTT. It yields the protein CASTTALNTEAFF.

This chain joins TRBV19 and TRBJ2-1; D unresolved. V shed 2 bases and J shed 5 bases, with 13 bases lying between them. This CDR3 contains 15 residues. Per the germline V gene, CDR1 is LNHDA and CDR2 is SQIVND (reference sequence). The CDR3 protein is CASSILDLSHNEQFF. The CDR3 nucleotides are TGTGCCAGTAGTATACTGGACCTATCACACAATGAGCAGTTCTTC.